This TCR beta chain was profiled in a study of beta chain features in type 1 diabetes. Overall study findings and caveats: For patients, the naive, central memory and Treg TCRB repertoires appeared more alike than for healthy donors. The VDJ junctions of type 1 diabetes patients carried fewer insertions and more deletions. Type 1 diabetes patients had TCRB CDR3s that were shorter (moderately but significantly so) in all four CD4+ subsets. Researchers could not determine here whether HLA type influences TCRB rearrangement.

This clone was observed a handful of times. The antigen remains undetermined. The CDR3 is 15 amino acids. The V end was cut by 1 base, the J end by 0 bases, with 12 bases between. Germline values: CDR1 GTSNPN, CDR2 SVGIG (reference sequence). There was one heparinised blood draw per donor, averaging about 100 mL. Sequencing targeted expressed TCRB transcripts, as all isolated RNA had been reverse transcribed. The data were produced by immunoSEQ multiplex PCR, yet TCRdb's version contains in-frame clones alone and is incomplete. The sample yields 200,000 to 250,000 clones, approximately 14% seen once. The rearrangement links TRBV30 to TRBJ1-2; D not resolved. This TCR was recovered from a man aged 30-40 years with type 1 diabetes. Sequencing was done on a sample of naive CD4+ T cells from blood. CDR3 sequence (DNA): TGTGCCTGGAGTGACCTCCGGGAGCCTAACTATGGCTACACCTTC. Translated: CAWSDLREPNYGYTF. Looking up the rest from reference TRBV30 and TRBJ1-2 gives the full variable domain: SQTIHQWPATLVQPVGSPLSLECTVEGTSNPNLYWYRQAAGRGLQLLFYSVGIGQISSEVPQNLSASRPQDRQFILSSKKLLLSDSGFYLCAWSDLREPNYGYTFGSGTRLTVV.